This T cell receptor (beta chain) was identified during a study of blood T cell repertoires in COVID-19. Study in general: Acute and convalescent COVID-19 samples came from the United States, Italy and Spain. PBMCs, B-cell-depleted T cells, or T cells provided the cDNA or gDNA that made up the material.

Source study methods: Reference gene primer amplification gave estimated nucleated cell counts. Only in-frame clones appear in the TCRdb table, and some are missing; sequencing was by immunoSEQ multiplex PCR. That table furnishes V, J and clone size, whereas the DNA furnished D and trimming. Here the sample spans 250,000 to 350,000 clones, roughly 89% being singletons. Deletions cut 0 bases from V and 7 bases from J, with 15 bases between. Germline V lookup: CDR1 LNHNV, CDR2 YYDKDF (reference sequence). CDR3 length: 15 amino acids. The sample comprised peripheral blood. This sequence was found in a young woman with active or convalescent COVID-19. J is TRBJ1-2 and V is TRBV15; D not resolved. As DNA, the CDR3 is TGTGCCACCAGCAGAGACTTAGACTACAGCGCTGGCTACACCTTC. This translates into CATSRDLDYSAGYTF.